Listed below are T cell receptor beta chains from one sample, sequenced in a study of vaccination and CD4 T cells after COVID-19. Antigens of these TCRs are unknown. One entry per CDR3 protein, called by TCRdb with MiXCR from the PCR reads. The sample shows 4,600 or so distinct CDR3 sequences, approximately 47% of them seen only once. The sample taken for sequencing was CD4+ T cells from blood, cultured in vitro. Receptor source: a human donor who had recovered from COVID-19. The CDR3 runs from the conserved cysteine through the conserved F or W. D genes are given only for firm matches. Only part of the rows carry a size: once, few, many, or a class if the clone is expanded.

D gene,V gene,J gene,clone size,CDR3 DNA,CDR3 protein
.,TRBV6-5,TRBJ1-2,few,TGTGCCAGCAGTTACGGGGGGGAAGGCTATGGCTACACCTTC,CASSYGGEGYGYTF
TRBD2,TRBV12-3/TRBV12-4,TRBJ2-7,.,TGTGCCAGCAGAGTAGCGGGAGCTAAAGAGCAGTACTTC,CASRVAGAKEQYF
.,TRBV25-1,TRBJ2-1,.,TGTGCCAGCAGTGAATCCGGGCACAGCTCCTACAATGAGCAGTTCTTC,CASSESGHSSYNEQFF
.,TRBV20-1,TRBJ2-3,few,TGCAGTGCTAGAGACGGACGAGGAGGGGATACGCAGTATTTT,CSARDGRGGDTQYF
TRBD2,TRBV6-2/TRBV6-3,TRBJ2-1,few,TGTGCCAGCAGCCCAGTTGCGGGAGAGATCAATGAGCAGTTCTTC,CASSPVAGEINEQFF
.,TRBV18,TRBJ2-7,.,TGTGCCAGCTCACAGCAAGAGGGGAGCTCCTACGAGCAGTACTTC,CASSQQEGSSYEQYF
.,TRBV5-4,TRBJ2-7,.,TGTGCCGGAGGGCCAGGACGGGAGGAGCAGTACTTC,CAGGPGREEQYF
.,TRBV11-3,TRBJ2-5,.,TGTGCCAGCAGCTTACCATCCTACCAAGAGACCCAGTACTTC,CASSLPSYQETQYF
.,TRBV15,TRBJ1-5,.,TGTGCCACCAGCAGACCAAACACACCTCAGCCCCAGCATTTT,CATSRPNTPQPQHF
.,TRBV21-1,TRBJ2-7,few,TGTGCCAGCAGCAAGGGGACTGAGACCTACGAGCAGTACTTC,CASSKGTETYEQYF
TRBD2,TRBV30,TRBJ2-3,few,TGTGCCTGGAGTCACCCTGGGTTTCCTAGCGGTTACACAGATACGCAGTATTTT,CAWSHPGFPSGYTDTQYF
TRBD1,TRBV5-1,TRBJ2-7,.,TGCGCCAGCAGCCCCCTACCCCCAGACAGGGGGGGCTACGAGCAGTACTTC,CASSPLPPDRGGYEQYF
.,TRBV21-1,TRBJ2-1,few,TGTGCCAGCAGCCCCCGTCACCGGGACAGAAAATACAATGAGCAGTTCTTC,CASSPRHRDRKYNEQFF
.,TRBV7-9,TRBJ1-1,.,TGTGCCAGCAGCTTAGCACAGGGCGTCGCTGAAGCTTTCTTT,CASSLAQGVAEAFF
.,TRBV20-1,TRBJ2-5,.,TGCAGTGCTACTACAGTCCAAGAGACCCAGTACTTC,CSATTVQETQYF
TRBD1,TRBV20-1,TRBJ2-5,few,TGCAGTGGGGGGACAGACAGACAAGAGACCCAGTACTTC,CSGGTDRQETQYF
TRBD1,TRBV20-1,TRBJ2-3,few,TGCAGTGCTAGAGAAGGATGGCAGGGGGTAGATACGCAGTATTTT,CSAREGWQGVDTQYF
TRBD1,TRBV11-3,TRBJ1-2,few,TGTGCCAGCAGCTTTAGAGGTGGGACAGGGTCTGGCTACACCTTC,CASSFRGGTGSGYTF
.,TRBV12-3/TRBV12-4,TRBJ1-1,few,TGTGCCAGCAGTTGGGGCAGGCGATACACGATGAACACTGAAGCTTTCTTT,CASSWGRRYTMNTEAFF
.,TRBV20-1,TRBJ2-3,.,TGCAGTGCTAGACCCTACGGGGGTACGCAGTATTTT,CSARPYGGTQYF
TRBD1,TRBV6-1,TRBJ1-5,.,TGTGCCAGCAGAGTGGGGACAGGGGCCAATCAGCCCCAGCATTTT,CASRVGTGANQPQHF
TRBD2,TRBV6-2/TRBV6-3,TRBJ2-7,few,TGTGCCAGCAGGCCTAGCGGCGACACCTACGAGCAGTACTTC,CASRPSGDTYEQYF
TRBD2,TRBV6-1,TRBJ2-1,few,TGTGCCAGCAGTGAAAGTGCGGGGGGTTGGAATGAGCAGTTCTTC,CASSESAGGWNEQFF
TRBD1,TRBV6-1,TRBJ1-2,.,TGTGCCAGCACCCCACGCGGGAGGGGGCACGACTATGGCTACACCTTC,CASTPRGRGHDYGYTF
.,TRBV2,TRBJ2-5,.,TGTGCCAGCACCAGGGGGCTAGCGGACGGGGAGACCCAGTACTTC,CASTRGLADGETQYF
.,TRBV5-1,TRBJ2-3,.,TGCGCCAGCAATCCCGGCGGGGGCTCAGATACGCAGTATTTT,CASNPGGGSDTQYF
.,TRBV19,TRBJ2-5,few,TGTGCCAGTAGCTACACCGGGACACCAAAAGAGACCCAGTACTTC,CASSYTGTPKETQYF
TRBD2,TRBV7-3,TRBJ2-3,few,TGTGCCAGCAGTCATTTAGCGGGAAGCACAGATACGCAGTATTTT,CASSHLAGSTDTQYF
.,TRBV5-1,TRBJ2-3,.,TGCGCCAGCAGTCTCCTCTTCGGGGATACGCAGTATTTT,CASSLLFGDTQYF
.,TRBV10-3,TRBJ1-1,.,TGTGCCATCAGTGAAGGGCAGGGGCCTGAAGCTTTCTTT,CAISEGQGPEAFF
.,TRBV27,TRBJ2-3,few,TGTGCCAGCAGTTTTAGGGGTTACACAGATACGCAGTATTTT,CASSFRGYTDTQYF
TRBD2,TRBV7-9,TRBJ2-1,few,TGTGCCAGCAGCTTGAGAGCTAGCGGGGGGGTCGATGAGCAGTTCTTC,CASSLRASGGVDEQFF
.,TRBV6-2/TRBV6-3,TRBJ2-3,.,TGTGCCAGCAGTCAAAGGGACAGCACAGATACGCAGTATTTT,CASSQRDSTDTQYF
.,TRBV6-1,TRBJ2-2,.,TGTGCCAGCAGCTTCGCTCAAAACACCGGGGAGCTGTTTTTT,CASSFAQNTGELFF
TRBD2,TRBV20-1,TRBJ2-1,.,TGCAGTGCTAGAGTATTAGGGACTGGGAGGGCCGGTACCAATGAGCAGTTCTTC,CSARVLGTGRAGTNEQFF
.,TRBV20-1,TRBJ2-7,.,TGCAGTGCCCCACATCCGCAGGGGGGGAACGAGCAGTACTTC,CSAPHPQGGNEQYF
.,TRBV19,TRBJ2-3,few,TGTGCCAGTAGTATAGATCCGAGCGGAGGTACCGCGCAGTATTTT,CASSIDPSGGTAQYF
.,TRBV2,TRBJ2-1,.,TGTGCCACCACGAGAGAAACAGCAGCCTACAATGAGCAGTTCTTC,CATTRETAAYNEQFF
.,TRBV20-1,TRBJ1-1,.,TGCAGTGCGGCTGGGGGCGCGGACACTGAAGCTTTCTTT,CSAAGGADTEAFF
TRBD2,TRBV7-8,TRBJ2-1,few,TGTGCCAGCAGCTTATTGGGGACTAGCAGATACAATGAGCAGTTCTTC,CASSLLGTSRYNEQFF
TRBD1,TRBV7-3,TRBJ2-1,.,TGTGCCAGCAGCTTACACCCAGGGGGCTCCTACAATGAGCAGTTCTTC,CASSLHPGGSYNEQFF
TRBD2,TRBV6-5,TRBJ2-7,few,TGTGCCAGCAGTTACGCTTTCGCGGGAGGATTCTACGAGCAGTACTTC,CASSYAFAGGFYEQYF
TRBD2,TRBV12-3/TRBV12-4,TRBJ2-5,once,TGTGCCAGCAGTCCCGCGTCTAGCGGGGGGGAGACCCAGTACTTC,CASSPASSGGETQYF
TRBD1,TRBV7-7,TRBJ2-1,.,TGTGCTAGCAGCTTAGGTACGGACAGGGGTAATGAGCAGTTCTTC,CASSLGTDRGNEQFF
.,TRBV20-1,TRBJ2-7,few,TGCAGTTTCCTGAGAGGGGCTGGGGAGCAGTACTTC,CSFLRGAGEQYF
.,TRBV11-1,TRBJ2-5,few,TGTGCCAGCAGCTCCCCGGCAGGGCAAGAGACCCAGTACTTC,CASSSPAGQETQYF